This TCR beta chain was identified in a study of blood T cell repertoires in COVID-19. For the study at large: Italy, Spain and the United States were the sources of the convalescent and acute COVID-19 samples. T cells, B-cell-depleted T cells, or PBMCs supplied cDNA or gDNA.

Original handling: Reference gene primer amplification gave estimated nucleated cell counts. TCRdb's copy holds only in-frame clones and misses some; the assay was immunoSEQ multiplex PCR. D and trimming were read from the DNA, whereas the V and J calls and clone size are those reported in that table. Here the sample spans roughly 280,000 clones, 80% to 90% being singletons. CDR1 and CDR2 from the germline V gene are MDHEN and SYDVKM. With 4 bases removed from V and 3 bases from J, the gap between germline ends came to 16 bases. The CDR3 is 17 residues long. This clone appeared a single time. This TCR derives from a woman between 65 and 79 years old with acute or convalescent COVID-19. What was sequenced was peripheral blood. The chain recombines TRBV28 with TRBJ1-6; D gene uncertain. For the CDR3, the DNA is TGTGCCAGCAGTTCGAGGACGGGAGACTTCTATAATTCACCCCTCCACTTT. Translated, it gives CASSSRTGDFYNSPLHF. The entire variable domain, with the rest obtained from reference TRBV28 and TRBJ1-6, is as follows: DVKVTQSSRYLVKRTGEKVFLECVQDMDHENMFWYRQDPGLGLRLIYFSYDVKMKEKGDIPEGYSVSREKKERFSLILESASTNQTSMYLCASSSRTGDFYNSPLHFGNGTRLTVT.